The clone carrying this T cell receptor beta chain has just a few counts. What it recognizes is unknown. This entry is derived from a study of STAT5B mutations in CD4+ large granular lymphocyte leukemia. Regarding the study as a whole: No patients shared main leukemic clonotypes, though about 26% appeared at low frequency elsewhere.

In the authors' methods: The detection floor for productive clonotype frequency was 2.59 x 10-5. TCRdb's copy holds only in-frame clones and misses some; the assay was immunoSEQ multiplex PCR. That table supplies the V and J calls and clone size; D and trimming were determined from the DNA. The table has about 22,000 clones, more than 75% seen once. This receptor was identified in a human donor in good health. Specimen: CD4+ T cells from blood buffy coats.

CDR3 in DNA: TGTGCCAGCTCACCACGAGTGGAGGGCGGGGAGCTGTTTTTT. Translating it yields CASSPRVEGGELFF. The rearrangement links TRBV18 to TRBJ2-2, with D perhaps matching TRBD2 (6 bases). V was pared by 1 base and J by 7 bases, with 10 bases between. Germline CDR1 reads KGHSH; CDR2 reads LQKENI. This CDR3 is built from 14 residues.